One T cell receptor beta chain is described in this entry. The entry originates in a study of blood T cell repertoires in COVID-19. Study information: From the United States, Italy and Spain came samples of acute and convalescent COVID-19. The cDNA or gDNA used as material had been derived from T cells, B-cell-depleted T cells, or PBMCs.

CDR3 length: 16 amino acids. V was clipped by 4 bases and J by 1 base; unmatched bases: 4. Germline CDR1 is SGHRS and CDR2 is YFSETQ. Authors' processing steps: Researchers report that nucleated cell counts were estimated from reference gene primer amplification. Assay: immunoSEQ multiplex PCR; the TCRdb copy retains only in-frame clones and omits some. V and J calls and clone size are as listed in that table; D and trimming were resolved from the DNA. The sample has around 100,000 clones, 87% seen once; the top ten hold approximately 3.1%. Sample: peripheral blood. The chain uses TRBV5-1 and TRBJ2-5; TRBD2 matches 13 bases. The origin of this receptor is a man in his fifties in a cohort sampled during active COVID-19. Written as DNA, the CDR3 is TGCGCCAGCAGCCAAGGGACTAGCGGGGTCCAAGAGACCCAGTACTTC. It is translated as CASSQGTSGVQETQYF.